This entry is about one T cell receptor (beta chain). Its cognate antigen is unknown. The CDR3 is 14 amino acids. V gave up 10 bases and J gave up 3 bases; unmatched junction bases: 7. Germline CDR1 is LNHDA and CDR2 is SQIVND (reference sequence). The study ran its PCR with 60 Vbeta and 13 Jbeta primers. TCRdb's copy holds only in-frame clones and misses some; the assay was immunoSEQ multiplex PCR. The sample comprises 170,000 or so clones, less than 90% of which are singletons, and around 0.41% rests with the top ten. The source of the sample is a study of cytomegalovirus exposure and HLA in healthy donors. Study-wide results and caveats: The study listed 164 cytomegalovirus-associated TCR beta chains. Many donors carried some public TCRs, although rarity characterized most TCR sequences. In a later analysis, TCR association rates varied by HLA locus: DRB1 most, HLA-C fewest.

This clonotype originated in a boy aged 2 to 10 in good health and CMV-seronegative. Sequences were obtained from PBMCs. V usage is TRBV19 and J usage is TRBJ1-5; 9 nucleotides agree with TRBD1. CDR3 amino acids: CATQDRGDNQPQHF. The DNA of the CDR3 is TGTGCCACCCAGGACAGGGGAGACAATCAGCCCCAGCATTTT. Together with reference TRBV19 and TRBJ1-5, the CDR3 gives the full variable domain: DGGITQSPKYLFRKEGQNVTLSCEQNLNHDAMYWYRQDPGQGLRLIYYSQIVNDFQKGDIAEGYSVSREKKESFPLTVTSAQKNPTAFYLCATQDRGDNQPQHFGDGTRLSIL.